Listed below are T cell receptor beta chains from one sample, sequenced in a study of T-cell reconstitution after alpha-beta-depleted transplantation in children. TCRdb reanalysed the PCR reads using MiXCR and keeps one entry per CDR3 protein. The profile shows hundreds of thousands of distinct CDR3 sequences, around 11% of them singletons. Sequenced material: PBMCs from the stem cell graft donor, taken from the stem cell graft. These receptors were obtained from a human donor who donated a stem cell graft to a child with acute lymphoblastic leukemia. The CDR3 runs from the conserved cysteine through the conserved F or W. Fields, in order: J gene, V gene, clone size, D gene, CDR3 DNA, CDR3 protein. The D gene is left open where the match is weak. Clone size is given for some rows only: seen once, a few or many times, or a class if the clone is expanded.

TRBJ1-3 TRBV5-1 many NA TGCGCCAGCAGCTTGACAGGACACCCTGAAAGCACCATATATTTT CASSLTGHPESTIYF
TRBJ2-5 TRBV28 many NA TGTGCCAGCAGTTTGGTCCAGGAGGAGGAGACCCAGTACTTC CASSLVQEEETQYF
TRBJ1-5 TRBV7-2 NA TRBD1 TGTGCCAGCAGCGGGGACAGGGGAAACCAGCCCCAGCATTTT CASSGDRGNQPQHF
TRBJ1-2 TRBV10-3 many NA TGTGCCAGTTCAGGAATGGATGGCTACACCTTC CASSGMDGYTF
TRBJ2-4 TRBV6-1 many NA TGTGCCAGCAGTACACTCACGGGGCTAGCGAGTTTAGCCAAAAACATTCAGTACTTC CASSTLTGLASLAKNIQYF
TRBJ2-5 TRBV10-2 many TRBD2 TGCGCCAGCGCCAGGTTTGGGGGGGGAACTCAAGAGACCCAGTACTTC CASARFGGGTQETQYF
TRBJ1-6 TRBV6-5 many NA TGTGCCAGCAGTTACCTCCAGACGGCTTATAATTCACCCCTCCACTTT CASSYLQTAYNSPLHF
TRBJ2-7 TRBV18 many NA TGTGCCAGCTCTCCCGGGACATCTTACGAGCAGTACTTC CASSPGTSYEQYF
TRBJ2-5 TRBV11-3 many TRBD1 TGTGCCAGCAGCATCTCCGGGACAGGACAAGAGACCCAGTACTTC CASSISGTGQETQYF
TRBJ2-7 TRBV20-1 many NA TGCAGTGCTAGAGGTACAGCGCCCTACGAGCAGTACTTC CSARGTAPYEQYF
TRBJ1-2 TRBV5-1 many NA TGCGCCAGCAGCTTGGCCACGGGGCAGGCAAGCTACACCTTC CASSLATGQASYTF
TRBJ2-4 TRBV30 NA NA TGTGCCCATGGGGTCCTAGCCAAAAACATTCAGTACTTC CAHGVLAKNIQYF
TRBJ2-5 TRBV7-2 many NA TGTGCCAGCACCTTCCAGGGGGGCGAGACCCAGTACTTC CASTFQGGETQYF
TRBJ2-3 TRBV24-1 many NA TGTGCCACCAGTGATCTCGACACCAGGATCAGCACAGATACGCAGTATTTT CATSDLDTRISTDTQYF
TRBJ2-3 TRBV27 many NA TGTGCCAGCAGTTTACCCAACATCGGCACAGATACGCAGTATTTT CASSLPNIGTDTQYF
TRBJ2-2 TRBV7-2 many NA TGTGCCAGCAGCTTGTCTGCCGGGGAGCTGTTTTTT CASSLSAGELFF
TRBJ1-1 TRBV7-2 few NA TGTGCCAGCAGCTTATGGGAAACCGGGACTGAAGCTTTCTTT CASSLWETGTEAFF
TRBJ2-7 TRBV4-1 NA NA TGCGCCAGCAGCACACGGACAGTCTCCTACGAGCAGTACTTC CASSTRTVSYEQYF
TRBJ2-7 TRBV5-4 NA TRBD2 TGTGCCAGCAGCCCGCTAGCGGGAGGCTCCTACGAGCAGTACTTC CASSPLAGGSYEQYF
TRBJ2-5 TRBV20-1 many TRBD2 TGCAGTGCTAAACTAGCGGGGGACCAAGAGACCCAGTACTTC CSAKLAGDQETQYF
TRBJ2-7 TRBV7-2 NA NA TGTGCCAGCAGCTTAGAGGGTATAGGCGAGCAGTACTTC CASSLEGIGEQYF
TRBJ1-5 TRBV7-9 many NA TGTGCCAGCAGCTCGGGGGGTGGGACAAACCAGCCCCAGCATTTT CASSSGGGTNQPQHF
TRBJ2-7 TRBV7-9 many NA TGTGCCAGCTCAGGCCCCAAGAACGAGCAGTACTTC CASSGPKNEQYF
TRBJ2-6 TRBV4-3 NA TRBD2 TGCGCCAGCAGCCAAGATTTGGCGGGAGGCACTGGGGCCAACGTCCTGACTTTC CASSQDLAGGTGANVLTF
TRBJ2-5 TRBV9 NA NA TGTGCCAGCAGCGTAGCTATTAGCGGCCGACAAGAGACCCAGTACTTC CASSVAISGRQETQYF
TRBJ2-1 TRBV29-1 many NA TGCAGCGTTGATGATGGTATTTTAAGGAATGAGCAGTTCTTC CSVDDGILRNEQFF
TRBJ2-1 TRBV6-5 NA NA TGTGCCAGCAGTTACCTCGGGGGCCTCGACAATGAGCAGTTCTTC CASSYLGGLDNEQFF
TRBJ2-5 TRBV7-3 many NA TGTGCCAGCAGCCCTTCCCCAAGTCATCGGGAGACCCAGTACTTC CASSPSPSHRETQYF
TRBJ2-2 TRBV20-1 many NA TGCAGTGCCCTGGGTCTGAACACCGGGGAGCTGTTTTTT CSALGLNTGELFF
TRBJ1-2 TRBV10-3 many TRBD1 TGTGCCATCAGTGACCTGACAGGGGGGAACTATGGCTACACCTTC CAISDLTGGNYGYTF
TRBJ2-5 TRBV20-1 many NA TGCAGTGCTAGAAAGGTGGAGGGAAGGGAGACCCAGTACTTC CSARKVEGRETQYF
TRBJ1-5 TRBV20-1 many TRBD1 TGCAGTGCTAGAGTTGGCAGGGGGCTTAGCAATCAGCCCCAGCATTTT CSARVGRGLSNQPQHF
TRBJ2-7 TRBV24-1 many TRBD1 TGTGCCACCAGTGATCGGGACAGCGAGCAGTACTTC CATSDRDSEQYF
TRBJ2-1 TRBV9 many NA TGTGCCAGCAGCGGGTCCTCCTCCTACAATGAGCAGTTCTTC CASSGSSSYNEQFF
TRBJ1-3 TRBV5-1 many NA TGCGCCAGCAGCGGCACAGGGAATGGGGGCGGCTCTGGAAACACCATATATTTT CASSGTGNGGGSGNTIYF
TRBJ2-1 TRBV5-1 many NA TGCGCCAGCAGCTTGGGTAGTCGCTCCTACAATGAGCAGTTCTTC CASSLGSRSYNEQFF
TRBJ2-5 TRBV7-2 many NA TGTGCCAGCAGCTTAGTACAGGGTTTTGGGGAGACCCAGTACTTC CASSLVQGFGETQYF
TRBJ2-7 TRBV29-1 many NA TGCAGCGTGGGTGACAGATCCTACGAGCAGTACTTC CSVGDRSYEQYF
TRBJ2-4 TRBV29-1 many NA TGCAGCGTAGGGACGTTATCGAACATTCAGTACTTC CSVGTLSNIQYF
TRBJ2-3 TRBV6-2/TRBV6-3 many NA TGTGCCACCTCCCCGACTTTCCTCACAGATACGCAGTATTTT CATSPTFLTDTQYF
TRBJ2-6 TRBV6-4 many TRBD1 TGTGCCAGCAGTGACGGTACAGGGGACGGGGCCAACGTCCTGACTTTC CASSDGTGDGANVLTF
TRBJ2-1 TRBV7-8 many NA TGTGCCAGCAGCTTTAGGGGATCCTACAATGAGCAGTTCTTC CASSFRGSYNEQFF